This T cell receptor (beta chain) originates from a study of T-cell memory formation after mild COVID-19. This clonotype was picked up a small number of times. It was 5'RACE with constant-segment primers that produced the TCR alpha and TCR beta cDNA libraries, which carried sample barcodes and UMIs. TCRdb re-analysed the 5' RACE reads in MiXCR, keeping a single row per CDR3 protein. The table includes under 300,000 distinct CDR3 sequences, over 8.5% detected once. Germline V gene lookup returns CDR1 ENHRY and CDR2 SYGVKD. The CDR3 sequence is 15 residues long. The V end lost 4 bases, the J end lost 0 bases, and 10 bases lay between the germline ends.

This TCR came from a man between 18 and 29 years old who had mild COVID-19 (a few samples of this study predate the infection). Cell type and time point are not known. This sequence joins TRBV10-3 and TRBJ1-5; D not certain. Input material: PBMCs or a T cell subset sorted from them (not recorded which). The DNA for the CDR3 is TGTGCCATCAGTGCGGGCCGGGATAGCAATCAGCCCCAGCATTTT. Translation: CAISAGRDSNQPQHF.